A single sample gave rise to the 14 T cell receptor beta chains below, sequenced in a study of technical replicates of blood from a handful of donors (dated by TCRdb to about 2017). Receptor libraries were prepared by the immunoSEQ multiplex PCR assay. In TCRdb, the immuneACCESS table is reduced to in-frame sequences with V and J assigned. These tables do not hold every clone; where another copy was compared, an unresolved V gene accounts for under half, and the others remain unexplained. The sample profile shows about 69,000 clones; around nine tenths of them were found once. Together, the top ten hold approximately 5% of the sample. The sequenced material came from PBMCs. The receptors shown here come from a human donor in good health. Some clones in this sample may be carry-over from other donors' samples.

This chain joins TRBV18 and TRBJ2-7; weak D call: TRBD1 (5 bases). The CDR3 is 17 amino acids. Trimming took 4 bases from V and 3 from J, leaving 22 bases between them. Germline-derived CDR1 and CDR2 are KGHSH and LQKENI. The CDR3 bases are TGTGCCAGCTCACTACGGAACCTCGACAGAGACAACTACGAGCAGTACTTC. It translates to CASSLRNLDRDNYEQYF.

V is TRBV5-6 and J is TRBJ1-1; D is perhaps TRBD1 (6 bases). The germline V gene encodes CDR1 SGHDT and CDR2 YYEEEE. This CDR3 contains 13 residues. Trimming removed 3 bases from V and 3 bases from J, with 9 bases in between. Written as DNA, the CDR3 is TGTGCCAGCAGCTGGACAGCCGACACTGAAGCTTTCTTT. Residues: CASSWTADTEAFF.

The J gene is TRBJ2-3, the V gene TRBV7-3; 13 bases are shared with TRBD2. This CDR3 has 20 residues. Germline values: CDR1 SGHTA, CDR2 FQGTGA. The junction had 18 bases not matched to a gene; V was cut back by 9 bases and J by 0 bases. The CDR3 loop is CARKKLMTSGRKYSTDTQYF. CDR3 bases: TGTGCCAGGAAAAAACTCATGACTAGCGGGAGGAAGTATAGCACAGATACGCAGTATTTT. Together with reference TRBV7-3 and TRBJ2-3, the CDR3 gives the full variable domain: GAGVSQTPSNKVTEKGKYVELRCDPISGHTALYWYRQSLGQGPEFLIYFQGTGAADDSGLPNDRFFAVRPEGSVSTLKIQRTERGDSAVYLCARKKLMTSGRKYSTDTQYFGPGTRLTVL.

In regard to this clone: Other DNA sequences within the sample encode an identical CDR3. The chain employs TRBV6-5 and TRBJ1-1; no clear D. V lost 6 bases and J 11 bases, leaving 22 bases between the germline ends. Germline V gene data show CDR1 as MNHEY and CDR2 as SVGAGI. The CDR3 runs 14 residues. CDR3 in DNA: TGTGCCAGCAGCTCTGCGGGAGAGTACAGTGAGGCTTTCTTT. Its translation: CASSSAGEYSEAFF.

The chain joins TRBV12-5 to TRBJ2-3; 12 bases align to TRBD2. V dropped 4 bases and J dropped 5; count of bases not matched to a gene: 4. This CDR3 comprises 15 residues. Germline assignment: CDR1 LGHNT and CDR2 FRNRAP. CDR3 protein: CASGSWTSGIDTQYF. The CDR3 DNA sequence: TGTGCTAGTGGTTCGTGGACTAGCGGGATAGATACGCAGTATTTT.

This chain joins TRBV4-1 and TRBJ1-1, with 7 positions matching TRBD1. The CDR3 extends over 15 amino acids. The germline V gene has CDR1 MGHRA and CDR2 YSYEKL. V was clipped by 4 bases and J by 4 bases; unmatched bases: 9. The CDR3 loop is CASSPPDRDPTEAFF. CDR3 sequence (DNA): TGCGCCAGCAGCCCTCCCGACAGGGACCCCACTGAAGCTTTCTTT.

The chain links TRBV4-3 to TRBJ1-1; D is unresolved. V lost 0 bases and J 0 bases, leaving 11 bases between the germline ends. CDR1 LGHNA and CDR2 YSLEER come from the germline V gene. The CDR3 spans 16 residues. The CDR3 region is CASSQDRTPLNTEAFF. CDR3 in DNA: TGCGCCAGCAGCCAAGATAGGACTCCTTTGAACACTGAAGCTTTCTTT.

The V and J genes are TRBV15 and TRBJ1-1; 10 nucleotides align to TRBD1. Germline CDR1 and CDR2: LNHNV and YYDKDF (reference sequence). CDR3 length: 15 residues. J lost 4 bases, V lost 5 bases, and 7 bases had no gene match. The CDR3 region has the DNA TGTGCCACCAGCCGGGACAGGGGATTGGGCACTGAAGCTTTCTTT. Its translation: CATSRDRGLGTEAFF.

V is TRBV13 and J is TRBJ1-4, with 7 bases identical to TRBD1. CDR1 is PRHDT, CDR2 FYEKMQ, per germline (reference sequence). The CDR3 has 14 residues. The V segment lost 3 bases and the J segment 6 bases; nucleotides outside the gene matches: 4. The CDR3 region is CASSFRQGDEKLFF. For the CDR3, the DNA is TGTGCCAGCAGCTTCCGACAGGGTGATGAAAAACTGTTTTTT.

The rearrangement joins TRBV6-5 to TRBJ2-3, with TRBD2 as a possible D gene (7 bases). This CDR3 is built from 14 residues. Trimming took 10 bases from V and 1 from J, leaving 15 bases between them. CDR1 and CDR2 (germline): MNHEY, SVGAGI. As DNA, the CDR3 is TGTGCCACAACCCGGGGGGCGGGCACAGATACGCAGTATTTT. It encodes CATTRGAGTDTQYF.

The rearrangement joins TRBV7-3 to TRBJ2-2, with D tentatively TRBD2 (6 bases). The CDR3 totals 16 residues. The V gene lost 4 bases and the J gene lost 8 bases, with 20 bases spanning the gap. Germline V gene data show CDR1 as SGHTA and CDR2 as FQGTGA. The CDR3 sequence is CASSSTPRAGGGELFF. The CDR3 DNA is TGTGCCAGCAGCTCTACCCCCCGGGCTGGAGGGGGGGAGCTGTTTTTT.

This rearrangement joins TRBV5-5 to TRBJ2-7, with TRBD2 as a possible D gene (5 bases). Per the germline V gene, CDR1 is SGHKS and CDR2 is YYEKEE (reference sequence). This CDR3 has 14 residues. V was pared by 2 bases and J by 0 bases, with 9 bases between. Here the CDR3 DNA reads TGTGCCAGCAGCTTAATGAGGGACTCCTACGAGCAGTACTTC. It encodes CASSLMRDSYEQYF.

The chain couples TRBV14 to TRBJ1-2; D is uncertain. This CDR3 has 11 residues. Germline loops: CDR1 SGHDN, CDR2 FVKESK. The V end lost 1 base, the J end lost 11 bases, and 8 bases lay between the germline ends. The CDR3 DNA reads TGTGCCAGCAGCCAAGGCCCGAGATACACCTTC. This sequence encodes CASSQGPRYTF. Combining the CDR3 with reference TRBV14 and TRBJ1-2 gives the whole variable domain EAGVTQFPSHSVIEKGQTVTLRCDPISGHDNLYWYRRVMGKEIKFLLHFVKESKQDESGMPNNRFLAERTGGTYSTLKVQPAELEDSGVYFCASSQGPRYTFGSGTRLTVV.

This chain joins TRBV4-3 and TRBJ2-1, with D perhaps TRBD2 (6 bases). Germline lookup yields CDR1 LGHNA and CDR2 YSLEER. V shed 0 bases and J shed 5 bases, with 14 bases lying between them. The CDR3 spans 16 residues. This CDR3 reads CASSQDKGRQNNEQFF. Written as DNA, the CDR3 is TGCGCCAGCAGCCAAGATAAGGGGAGGCAGAACAATGAGCAGTTCTTC.